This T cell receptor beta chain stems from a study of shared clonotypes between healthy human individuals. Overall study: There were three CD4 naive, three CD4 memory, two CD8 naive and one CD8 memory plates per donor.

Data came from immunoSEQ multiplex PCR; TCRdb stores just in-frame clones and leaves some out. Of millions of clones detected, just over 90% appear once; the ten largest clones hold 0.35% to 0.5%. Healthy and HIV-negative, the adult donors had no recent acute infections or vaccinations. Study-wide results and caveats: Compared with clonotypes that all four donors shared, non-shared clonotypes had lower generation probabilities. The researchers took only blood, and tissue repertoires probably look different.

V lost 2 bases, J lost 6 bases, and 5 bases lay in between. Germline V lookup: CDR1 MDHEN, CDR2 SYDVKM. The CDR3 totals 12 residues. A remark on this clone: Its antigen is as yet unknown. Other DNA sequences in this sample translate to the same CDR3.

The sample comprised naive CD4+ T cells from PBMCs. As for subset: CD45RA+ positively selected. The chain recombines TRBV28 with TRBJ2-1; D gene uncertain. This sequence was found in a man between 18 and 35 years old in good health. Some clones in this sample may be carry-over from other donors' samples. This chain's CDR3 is CASSLRVNEQFF. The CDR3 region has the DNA TGTGCCAGCAGTTTACGGGTCAATGAGCAGTTCTTC. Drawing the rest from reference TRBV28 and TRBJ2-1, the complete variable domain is DVKVTQSSRYLVKRTGEKVFLECVQDMDHENMFWYRQDPGLGLRLIYFSYDVKMKEKGDIPEGYSVSREKKERFSLILESASTNQTSMYLCASSLRVNEQFFGPGTRLTVL.